The 29 T cell receptor beta chains given below trace back to one sample, sequenced in a study of OX40 agonist ivuxolimab in advanced cancers. The method was immunoSEQ multiplex PCR; TCRdb's version includes in-frame clones alone and lacks a portion of them. The data hold some 47,000 clones, with around 80% observed a single time. Sequencing was performed on CD4+ or CD8+ T cells sorted from blood, taken in a trial of the OX40 agonist ivuxolimab. These receptors came from an adult with an advanced solid tumor such as melanoma, head and neck, liver or kidney cancer.

V is TRBV7-2 and J is TRBJ2-1, with D perhaps TRBD1 (5 bases). Germline V CDR1 and CDR2: SGHTA, FQGNSA. The CDR3 contains 14 residues. Trimming left V 4 bases short and J 8 bases short, with 15 bases between. CDR3 nucleotide sequence: TGTGCCAGCAGCTCGAATCCAGGGTGGGATGAGCAGTTCTTC. This encodes CASSSNPGWDEQFF.

This rearrangement joins TRBV6-5 to TRBJ2-1; D gene uncertain. The germline V and J ends were trimmed by 1 base and 4 bases, with 8 bases remaining between them. The germline gives CDR1 MNHEY, CDR2 SVGAGI. This CDR3 comprises 14 residues. The CDR3 DNA is TGTGCCAGCAGTTACTACAAACCTTACAATGAGCAGTTCTTC. The encoded protein is CASSYYKPYNEQFF.

The chain has TRBV5-6 and TRBJ2-1; TRBD1 matches at 9 bases. The CDR3 loop spans 16 amino acids. With 5 bases clipped from V and 0 bases from J, the junction kept 6 bases outside the gene matches. Germline loops: CDR1 SGHDT, CDR2 YYEEEE. CDR3 amino acids: CASSSGTGLSYNEQFF. CDR3 coding DNA: TGTGCCAGCAGTTCCGGGACAGGGCTCTCCTACAATGAGCAGTTCTTC.

The V and J genes are TRBV5-1 and TRBJ2-3; D may match TRBD1 or TRBD2 (7 bases each). The CDR3 has 17 residues. In germline, CDR1 is SGHRS, CDR2 YFSETQ. V was trimmed by 3 bases and J by 4 bases, leaving 21 bases between them. The CDR3 spells CASSSIPRGGGADTQYF. The CDR3 DNA follows: TGCGCCAGCAGCTCGATCCCCAGGGGGGGCGGCGCAGATACGCAGTATTTT.

This clone occurred a few times. The V gene is TRBV2, the J gene TRBJ2-7; 9 nucleotides agree with TRBD1. Germline CDR1 reads SNHLY; CDR2 reads FYNNEI. V shed 6 bases, J shed 5 bases, and the junction held 11 bases outside the gene matches. There are 15 residues in the CDR3. CDR3 sequence: CASRRTTGGGDEQYF. CDR3 coding DNA: TGTGCCAGCAGGAGAACGACAGGGGGAGGCGACGAGCAGTACTTC.

V gene TRBV7-9 combines with J gene TRBJ2-6; D is unresolved. The CDR3 totals 14 residues. V lost 5 bases to trimming and J lost 2 bases, with 7 bases between them. Per germline, CDR1 SEHNR and CDR2 FQNEAQ (reference sequence). The CDR3 bases are TGTGCCAGCAGCCTTCCTCCTGGGGCCAACGTCCTGACTTTC. It yields the protein CASSLPPGANVLTF.

The J gene is TRBJ2-7, the V gene TRBV2, with TRBD2 matching over 11 bases. The CDR3 totals 14 residues. Trimming at V came to 6 bases and at J to 12 bases, leaving 13 bases not matched to a gene. Germline CDR1 and CDR2: SNHLY and FYNNEI. This CDR3 reads CASRSGTSGRPPYF. The CDR3 DNA sequence: TGTGCCAGCAGATCCGGGACTAGCGGAAGGCCCCCGTACTTC.

The sample holds a few counts of this clone. The chain couples TRBV7-2 to TRBJ1-5; 8 positions match TRBD1. CDR3 length equals 15 residues. Germline V lookup: CDR1 SGHTA, CDR2 FQGNSA. The V segment lost 1 base and the J segment 5 bases; nucleotides outside the gene matches: 4. CDR3: CASSLDGQGHQPQHF. The CDR3 DNA is TGTGCCAGCAGCTTAGACGGACAGGGCCATCAGCCCCAGCATTTT. Full variable domain (outside the CDR3, taken from reference TRBV7-2 and TRBJ1-5): GAGVSQSPSNKVTEKGKDVELRCDPISGHTALYWYRQSLGQGLEFLIYFQGNSAPDKSGLPSDRFSAERTGGSVSTLTIQRTQQEDSAVYLCASSLDGQGHQPQHFGDGTRLSIL.

The genes are TRBV7-9 and TRBJ2-5; the D gene is possibly TRBD1 (6 bases). The last part of the DNA fits TRBJ2-7 better; the J call may be wrong. The CDR3 has 12 amino acids. Germline values: CDR1 SEHNR, CDR2 FQNEAQ (reference sequence). The CDR3 nucleotides are TGTGCCAGCAGGGACAGCACCTACGAGCAGTACTTC. This encodes CASRDSTYEQYF.

The rearrangement links TRBV19 to TRBJ2-1, with 8 bases matching TRBD2. The V gene's germline CDR1 is LNHDA and CDR2 SQIVND (reference sequence). The trim removed 1 base at V and 9 bases at J, leaving 11 bases unmatched. CDR3 length equals 16 residues. The CDR3 DNA reads TGTGCCAGTAGTATAGTTTTGACTAGCGTTATTGCTGAGCAGTTCTTC. Translation: CASSIVLTSVIAEQFF. The full variable domain, with the rest looked up from reference TRBV19 and TRBJ2-1, is DGGITQSPKYLFRKEGQNVTLSCEQNLNHDAMYWYRQDPGQGLRLIYYSQIVNDFQKGDIAEGYSVSREKKESFPLTVTSAQKNPTAFYLCASSIVLTSVIAEQFFGPGTRLTVL.

The V gene is TRBV7-9, the J gene TRBJ2-7, with 8 bases matching TRBD2. The CDR3 is made up of 17 amino acids. CDR1 is SEHNR, CDR2 FQNEAQ, per germline (reference sequence). Trimming took 2 bases from V and 4 from J; bases not matched to a gene: 13. Here the CDR3 reads CASSLMIAGRSPYEQYF. In DNA form, the CDR3 reads TGTGCCAGCAGCTTAATGATAGCGGGACGTTCCCCATACGAGCAGTACTTC.

The rearrangement uses TRBV7-6 and TRBJ2-7; TRBD2 is a possible D gene (5 bases). Trimming pared 5 bases from V and 6 bases from J, leaving 17 bases between. The CDR3 loop spans 14 amino acids. Germline-derived CDR1 and CDR2 are SGHVS and FNYEAQ. The CDR3: CASSRGVGDAEQYF. The DNA for the CDR3 is TGTGCCAGCAGCCGAGGCGTGGGAGATGCCGAGCAGTACTTC.

CDR3 region: CASSSMGGQTYNSPLHF. In DNA form, the CDR3 reads TGTGCCAGCAGTTCGATGGGGGGGCAAACCTATAATTCACCCCTCCACTTT. The chain joins TRBV28 to TRBJ1-6, with D perhaps TRBD1 (6 bases). This CDR3 region has 17 residues. V was trimmed by 4 bases and J by 2 bases, leaving 15 bases between them. CDR1 and CDR2 from the germline V gene are MDHEN and SYDVKM.

The genes are TRBV10-2 and TRBJ1-2; D gene unclear. The CDR3 length is 12 residues. CDR1 WSHSY and CDR2 SAAADI come from the germline V gene. With 3 bases removed from V and 2 bases from J, the gap between germline ends came to 4 bases. CDR3 sequence reads: CASSDTNYGYTF. The CDR3 DNA reads as TGCGCCAGCAGTGACACGAACTATGGCTACACCTTC.

The rearrangement uses TRBV18 and TRBJ1-5, with TRBD1 matching over 7 bases. CDR3 length: 15 amino acids. The junction had 6 bases not matched to a gene; V was cut back by 1 base and J by 6 bases. Germline V gene lookup returns CDR1 KGHSH and CDR2 LQKENI. CDR3 nucleotides: TGTGCCAGCTCACCACTTGGACAGGTTACTCAGCCCCAGCATTTT. It translates to CASSPLGQVTQPQHF.

A note on this clone: Different DNA sequences within this sample yield the same CDR3. V and J are TRBV9 and TRBJ2-7; 7 positions match TRBD1. V lost 0 bases, J lost 3 bases, and 3 bases stayed unmatched. CDR3 length: 14 residues. The V gene's germline CDR1 is SGDLS and CDR2 YYNGEE. The CDR3 DNA follows: TGTGCCAGCAGCGTAGGAGCAGGGGGCTACGAGCAGTACTTC. As protein: CASSVGAGGYEQYF.

The genes are TRBV5-8 and TRBJ2-7; the D gene is possibly TRBD2 (5 bases). CDR3 size: 14 residues. Trimming left V 5 bases short and J 2 bases short, with 14 bases between. The germline V gene encodes CDR1 SGHTS and CDR2 YDEGEE. CDR3 sequence: CASSISGNPYEQYF. In DNA form, the CDR3 reads TGTGCCAGCAGTATTTCCGGGAACCCCTACGAGCAGTACTTC.

This clone has a handful of counts. This chain uses TRBV6-6 with TRBJ1-2, with 7 bases fitting TRBD1. Germline V lookup: CDR1 MNHNY, CDR2 SVGAGI (reference sequence). The ends lost 6 bases at V and 6 bases at J; junction bases unmatched: 13. CDR3 length: 15 residues. CDR3 in amino acids: CASSYRQGGSDGYTF. The CDR3 coding sequence is TGTGCCAGCAGCTATAGACAGGGAGGGTCAGATGGCTACACCTTC.

V gene TRBV10-3 combines with J gene TRBJ2-1; 7 bases agree with TRBD2. This CDR3 spans 16 amino acids. Unmatched junction bases numbered 9, after V lost 6 bases and J lost 1 base. Germline V lookup: CDR1 ENHRY, CDR2 SYGVKD. The CDR3: CAIRATGGLSYNEQFF. The CDR3 nucleotides read TGTGCCATCAGAGCGACGGGAGGCTTATCCTACAATGAGCAGTTCTTC.

The CDR3 coding sequence is TGTGCCAGCAGCGGACGACAGGGTGTTAATCAGCCCCAGCATTTT. The encoded protein is CASSGRQGVNQPQHF. The chain couples TRBV7-2 to TRBJ1-5; 7 bases are a match to TRBD1. This CDR3 comprises 15 residues. CDR1 and CDR2 (germline): SGHTA, FQGNSA. The junction had 8 bases not matched to a gene; V was cut back by 5 bases and J by 4 bases.

The CDR3 coding sequence is TGTGCCAGTAGTTCCCAGGGACCAAGGAGCTCTGGAAACACCATATATTTT. It specifies CASSSQGPRSSGNTIYF. The V call is TRBV19, the J call TRBJ1-3; D may be TRBD1 (5 bases). The CDR3 consists of 17 residues. The germline V gene encodes CDR1 LNHDA and CDR2 SQIVND (reference sequence). Trimming removed 5 bases at V and 0 bases at J, with 17 bases between.

V usage is TRBV7-9 and J usage is TRBJ2-7; D is unclear. Germline CDR1 reads SEHNR; CDR2 reads FQNEAQ (reference sequence). The V end lost 1 base, the J end lost 3 bases, and 10 bases lay between the germline ends. This CDR3 spans 14 amino acids. CDR3 region: CASSLVGRSYEQYF. As DNA, the CDR3 is TGTGCCAGCAGCTTAGTAGGGCGGAGCTACGAGCAGTACTTC.

By its share, this clone is medium-sized. The chain has TRBV30 and TRBJ1-3, with 8 nucleotides matching TRBD1. CDR3 length equals 14 residues. V shed 2 bases, J shed 3 bases, and the junction held 3 bases outside the gene matches. Germline CDR1 GTSNPN, CDR2 SVGIG (reference sequence). The CDR3 sequence is CAWSQGAGGNTIYF. The CDR3 DNA sequence: TGTGCCTGGAGTCAGGGGGCGGGTGGAAACACCATATATTTT.

This clone was counted a few times. V gene TRBV7-8 combines with J gene TRBJ2-1, with 8 nucleotides matching TRBD1. Germline V lookup: CDR1 SGHVS, CDR2 FQNEAQ. This CDR3 is 17 amino acids long. Losses at the gene ends were 6 bases for V and 4 bases for J; bases not matched to a gene: 14. The CDR3 loop reads CASRLDRGLILYNEQFF. CDR3 sequence (DNA): TGTGCCAGCAGGCTAGACAGGGGTCTAATTTTGTACAATGAGCAGTTCTTC.

CDR3 in DNA: TGTGCCAGCAGTGCCGACAGGGAAATCGACGAGCAGTACTTC. It specifies CASSADREIDEQYF. V and J are TRBV25-1 and TRBJ2-7; 7 positions agree with TRBD1. J gave up 5 bases and V 4 bases, and 8 bases lay outside the gene matches. There are 14 residues in the CDR3. CDR1 is MGHDK and CDR2 is SYGVNS in the germline V gene.

Here the CDR3 DNA reads TGCGCCAGCAGCTGGTCACCGGGACAGGGGGTTGAAGCTTTCTTT. It encodes CASSWSPGQGVEAFF. This chain uses TRBV5-1 with TRBJ1-1; 11 bases fit TRBD1. CDR1 is SGHRS and CDR2 is YFSETQ in the germline V gene. Unmatched junction bases numbered 8, after V lost 3 bases and J lost 7 bases. CDR3 size: 15 residues.

The rearrangement uses TRBV18 and TRBJ1-4, with 8 bases aligning to TRBD1. CDR1 is KGHSH and CDR2 is LQKENI in the germline V gene. The V segment lost 3 bases and the J segment 4 bases; nucleotides outside the gene matches: 4. This CDR3 region has 15 residues. The CDR3 loop reads CASSPLTGVNEKLFF. In DNA form, the CDR3 reads TGTGCCAGCTCACCTTTGACAGGGGTTAATGAAAAACTGTTTTTT.

This chain connects TRBV19 to TRBJ2-7; D might be TRBD1 (5 bases). V dropped 3 bases and J dropped 3 bases, with 18 bases sitting between them. This CDR3 is 16 amino acids long. Germline V gives CDR1 LNHDA, CDR2 SQIVND (reference sequence). CDR3 nucleotide sequence: TGTGCCAGTAGTATCCCCACAGGTAAAGTAGGCTACGAGCAGTACTTC. This gives the protein CASSIPTGKVGYEQYF.

The CDR3 DNA reads TGTGCCAGCATGAGGCTAGTAGGCTACGAGCAGTACTTC. The encoded protein is CASMRLVGYEQYF. The chain uses TRBV2 and TRBJ2-7; D not resolved. The CDR3 is 13 residues long. The ends were cut back, 7 bases at V and 3 bases at J, with 13 bases in the middle. Germline V gives CDR1 SNHLY, CDR2 FYNNEI.